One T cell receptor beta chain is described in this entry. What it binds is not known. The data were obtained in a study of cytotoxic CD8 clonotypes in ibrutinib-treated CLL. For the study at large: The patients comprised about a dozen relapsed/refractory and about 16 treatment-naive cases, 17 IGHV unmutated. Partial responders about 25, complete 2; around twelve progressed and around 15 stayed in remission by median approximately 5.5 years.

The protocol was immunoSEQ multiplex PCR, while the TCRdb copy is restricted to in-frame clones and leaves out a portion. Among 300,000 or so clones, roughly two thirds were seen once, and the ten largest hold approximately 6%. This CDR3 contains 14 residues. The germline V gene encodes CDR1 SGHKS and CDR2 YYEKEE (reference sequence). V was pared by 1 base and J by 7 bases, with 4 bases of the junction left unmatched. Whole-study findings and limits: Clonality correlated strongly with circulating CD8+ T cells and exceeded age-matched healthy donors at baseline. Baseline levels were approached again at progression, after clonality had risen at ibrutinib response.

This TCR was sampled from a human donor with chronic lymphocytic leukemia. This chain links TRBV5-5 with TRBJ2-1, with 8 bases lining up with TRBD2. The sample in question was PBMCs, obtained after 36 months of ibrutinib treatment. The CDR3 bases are TGTGCCAGCAGCTTGAGCGGGGGACCTAATGAGCAGTTCTTC. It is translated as CASSLSGGPNEQFF. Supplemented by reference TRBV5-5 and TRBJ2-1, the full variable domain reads DAGVTQSPTHLIKTRGQQVTLRCSPISGHKSVSWYQQVLGQGPQFIFQYYEKEERGRGNFPDRFSARQFPNYSSELNVNALLLGDSALYLCASSLSGGPNEQFFGPGTRLTVL.